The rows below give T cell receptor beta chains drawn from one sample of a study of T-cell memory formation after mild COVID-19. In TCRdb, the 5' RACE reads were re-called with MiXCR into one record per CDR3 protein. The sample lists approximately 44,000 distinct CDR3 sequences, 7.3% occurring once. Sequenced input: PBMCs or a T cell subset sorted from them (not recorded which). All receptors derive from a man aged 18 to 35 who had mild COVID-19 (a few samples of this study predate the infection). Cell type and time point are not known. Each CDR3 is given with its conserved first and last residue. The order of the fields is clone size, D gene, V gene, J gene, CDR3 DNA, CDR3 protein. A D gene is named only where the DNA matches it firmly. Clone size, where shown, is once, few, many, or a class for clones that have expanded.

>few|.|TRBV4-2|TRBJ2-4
TGTGCCAGCAGCCAAGATCCCGGGAACATTCAGTACTTC
CASSQDPGNIQYF
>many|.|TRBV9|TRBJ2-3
TGTGCCAGCAGCGTATCCGGCGGATTGACGTCTCGGGATACGCAGTATTTT
CASSVSGGLTSRDTQYF
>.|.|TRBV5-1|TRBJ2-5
TGCGCCAGCAGCCCCTACCCATTGGCCGAAACAGGGCTTGGAGAGACCCAGTACTTC
CASSPYPLAETGLGETQYF
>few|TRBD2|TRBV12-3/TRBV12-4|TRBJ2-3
TGTGCCAGCAGCCGGAAGGCTAGCGGGAGCACAGATACGCAGTATTTT
CASSRKASGSTDTQYF
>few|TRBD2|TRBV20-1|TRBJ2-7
TGCAGTGCTAGAGGTCCTAGCGGGGCCTACGAGCAGTACTTC
CSARGPSGAYEQYF
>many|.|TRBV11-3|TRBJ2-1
TGTGCCAGCAGCTTAGATCAAGGGGGATCCGCCAGGGCGGCCGAGCAGTTCTTC
CASSLDQGGSARAAEQFF
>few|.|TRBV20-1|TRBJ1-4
TGCAGTGCTAGAGACCCCCTCGGGGACGGCGAAAAACTGTTTTTT
CSARDPLGDGEKLFF
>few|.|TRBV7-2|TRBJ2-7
TGTGCCAGCAGTTCTACCCACTACGAGCAGTACTTC
CASSSTHYEQYF
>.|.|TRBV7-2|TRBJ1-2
TGTGCCAGCAGCCCCCTCGGGGGCGATGGCTACACCTTC
CASSPLGGDGYTF
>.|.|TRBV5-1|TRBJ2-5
TGCGCCAGCAGCTTGGTGGGGGGCCAACGGGAGACCCAGTACTTC
CASSLVGGQRETQYF
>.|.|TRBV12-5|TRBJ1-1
TGTGCTAGTGGTTTGGCTATCGGTGAGACAGTTGAAGCTTTCTTT
CASGLAIGETVEAFF
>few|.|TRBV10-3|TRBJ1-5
TGTGCCATCAGAGGGCAGAGCAATCAGCCCCAGCATTTT
CAIRGQSNQPQHF
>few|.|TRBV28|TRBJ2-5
TGTGCCAGCAGTTCGGGAGACACCCAAGAGACCCAGTACTTC
CASSSGDTQETQYF
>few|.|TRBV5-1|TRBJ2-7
TGCGCCAGCAGCTCAGGATTTTACGAGCAGTACTTC
CASSSGFYEQYF
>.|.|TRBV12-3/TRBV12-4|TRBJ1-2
TGTGCCAGCAGTCGGTCCTTTGGTGGCTACACCTTC
CASSRSFGGYTF
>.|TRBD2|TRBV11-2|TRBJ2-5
TGTGCCAGCAGCCTCGGACTAGTGGAGACCCAGTACTTC
CASSLGLVETQYF
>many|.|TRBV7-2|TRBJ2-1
TGTGCCAGCAGCTACAGGGATCGCAATGAGCAGTTCTTC
CASSYRDRNEQFF
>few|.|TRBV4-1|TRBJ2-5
TGCGCCAGCAGCCAAGTCAATTTGGTGTCTCAGGAGACCCAGTACTTC
CASSQVNLVSQETQYF
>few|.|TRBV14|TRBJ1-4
TGTGCCAGCAGCCGAGGACGCGCAACTAATGAAAAACTGTTTTTT
CASSRGRATNEKLFF
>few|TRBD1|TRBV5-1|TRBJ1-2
TGCGCCAGCAGCGTGGACAGGGCAGGAGACTATGGCTACACCTTC
CASSVDRAGDYGYTF
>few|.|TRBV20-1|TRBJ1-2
TGCAGTGCTAGTAGGGCAGGCTATGGCTACACCTTC
CSASRAGYGYTF
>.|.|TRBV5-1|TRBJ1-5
TGCGCCAGCAGCCCCCGGGGGGGCGTTCAGCCCCAGCATTTT
CASSPRGGVQPQHF
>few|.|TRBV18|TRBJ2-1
TGTGCCAGCTCACCACCTAACAGGGCGGATGAGCAGTTCTTC
CASSPPNRADEQFF
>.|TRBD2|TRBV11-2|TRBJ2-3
TGTGCCAGCAGCTTATTTCGGGGGGGAAGCACAGATACGCAGTATTTT
CASSLFRGGSTDTQYF
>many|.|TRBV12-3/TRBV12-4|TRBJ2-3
TGTGCCAGCAGTTTGGGGACTTACACCACCGATACGCAGTATTTT
CASSLGTYTTDTQYF
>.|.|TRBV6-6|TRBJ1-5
TGTGCCAGCAGTTACGGGGAATATCAGCCCCAGCATTTT
CASSYGEYQPQHF
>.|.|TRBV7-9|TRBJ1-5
TGTGCCAGCAGCCGGGACATTGAGGGGCCCCAGCATTTT
CASSRDIEGPQHF
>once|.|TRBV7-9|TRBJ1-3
TGTGCCAGCAGTTATCTACGCCTCTCTGGAAACACCATATATTTT
CASSYLRLSGNTIYF
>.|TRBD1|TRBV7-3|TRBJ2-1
TGTGCCAGCAGTCCAACTGAGGGGGCTTCCTACAATGAGCAGTTCTTC
CASSPTEGASYNEQFF
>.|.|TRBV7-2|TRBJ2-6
TGTGCCAGCAGCTTAATGAGGCAGTCTGGGGCCAACGTCCTGACTTTC
CASSLMRQSGANVLTF
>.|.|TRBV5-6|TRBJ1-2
TGTGCCAGCAGCTTGGTACTCCAGGTACTTAACTATGGCTACACCTTC
CASSLVLQVLNYGYTF
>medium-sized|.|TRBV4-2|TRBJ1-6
TGTGCCAGCAGCCAAGAAGGTGGCCCTTATTCACCCCTCCACTTT
CASSQEGGPYSPLHF
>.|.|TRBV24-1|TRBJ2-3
TGTGCCACCGCAGGGAACACAGATACGCAGTATTTT
CATAGNTDTQYF
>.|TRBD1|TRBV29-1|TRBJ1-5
TGCAGCGTTGGGGACAGGGTCAATCAGCCCCAGCATTTT
CSVGDRVNQPQHF
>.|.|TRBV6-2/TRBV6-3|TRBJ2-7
TGTGCCAGCAGTTCCTCCGGGACCATTGCCTACCAGCAGTACTTC
CASSSSGTIAYQQYF
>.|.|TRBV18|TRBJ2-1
TGTGCCAGCTCACCCCAACAGGGCATTTCCTACAATGAGCAGTTCTTC
CASSPQQGISYNEQFF
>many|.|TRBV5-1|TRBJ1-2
TGTGCCAGCAGCCTAGAGGGTGGCTACACCTTC
CASSLEGGYTF
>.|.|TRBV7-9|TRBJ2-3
TGTGCCAGCAGCCGCGGGGGCCGCACAGATACGCAGTATTTT
CASSRGGRTDTQYF